Sequencing of this T cell receptor beta chain was carried out in a study of T cell repertoires in cytomegalovirus infection. V dropped 4 bases and J dropped 0 bases, with 5 bases sitting between them. The CDR3 consists of 13 residues. Germline CDR1 reads SGHVS; CDR2 reads FNYEAQ. TCRdb redid the calling of the reads with MiXCR, one entry per CDR3 protein. The table has some 800,000 distinct CDR3 sequences, roughly 33% seen once. This clonotype came up many times. What it recognizes is unknown. This material consisted of cultured CD8+ T cells from PBMCs, taken from culture after CMV antigen stimulation. This clonotype originated in a human donor in good health (CMV status not recorded). Some clones in this sample may be carry-over from other donors' samples. J is TRBJ2-3 and V is TRBV7-6; the D is unclear. DNA for the CDR3: TGTGCCAGCAGCTCGACTAGCACAGATACGCAGTATTTT. It specifies CASSSTSTDTQYF.